One sample yielded the 25 T cell receptor beta chains listed below, sequenced in a study of T-cell memory formation after mild COVID-19. One entry per CDR3 protein, called by TCRdb with MiXCR from the 5' RACE reads. The data hold about 410,000 distinct CDR3 sequences, with about a sixth observed a single time. The sequenced material came from PBMCs or a T cell subset sorted from them (not recorded which). The receptors come from a man aged 18 to 30 who had mild COVID-19 (a few samples of this study predate the infection). Cell type and time point are not known.

This chain uses TRBV18 with TRBJ2-1; TRBD1 agrees at 8 bases. CDR3 length: 15 residues. CDR1 is KGHSH, CDR2 LQKENI, per germline. V shed 0 bases and J 6 bases; nucleotides not matched to a gene: 4. The CDR3 DNA is TGTGCCAGCTCACCACCGGACAGGGTGATCAATGAGCAGTTCTTC. Translated, it gives CASSPPDRVINEQFF.

V gene TRBV19 combines with J gene TRBJ2-1, with 7 bases aligning to TRBD1. CDR3 size: 14 residues. The V gene's germline CDR1 is LNHDA and CDR2 SQIVND (reference sequence). Trimming removed 9 bases from V and 5 bases from J; junction bases left unmatched: 10. CDR3: CASTNRGRDNEQFF. As DNA, the CDR3 is TGTGCCAGCACCAACAGGGGCAGGGACAATGAGCAGTTCTTC.

The chain couples TRBV7-9 to TRBJ1-1; 7 bases align to TRBD1. The CDR3 is 20 residues long. Unmatched junction bases numbered 21, after V lost 5 bases and J lost 0 bases. The germline V gene has CDR1 SEHNR and CDR2 FQNEAQ (reference sequence). CDR3 sequence: CASSAYKGGTAHVLNTEAFF. CDR3 nucleotide sequence: TGTGCCAGCAGCGCGTATAAAGGCGGGACAGCCCATGTCCTGAACACTGAAGCTTTCTTT.

The chain is built from TRBV9 and TRBJ2-1; 7 positions match TRBD2. This CDR3 contains 14 residues. From germline, CDR1 is SGDLS and CDR2 YYNGEE. The V gene end was trimmed by 3 bases and the J gene end by 0 bases; junction bases not matched to a gene: 0. The CDR3 coding sequence is TGTGCCAGCAGCGCTAGCGGCTCCTACAATGAGCAGTTCTTC. This sequence encodes CASSASGSYNEQFF.

CDR3 residues: CASKPGVGLNYGYTF. CDR3 coding DNA: TGTGCCAGCAAACCTGGAGTGGGGCTCAACTATGGCTACACCTTC. The chain has TRBV7-2 and TRBJ1-2, with a possible D match to TRBD1 (5 bases). CDR1 is SGHTA and CDR2 is FQGNSA in the germline V gene. With 7 bases removed from V and 2 bases from J, the gap between germline ends came to 17 bases. The CDR3 is made up of 15 amino acids.

This clonotype was detected only a few times. The rearrangement uses TRBV20-1 and TRBJ2-3; TRBD2 matches 10 bases. The J segment lost 6 bases and the V segment lost 6 bases, leaving 6 bases of the junction unmatched. The CDR3 runs to 13 residues. Germline values: CDR1 DFQATT, CDR2 SNEGSKA (reference sequence). CDR3 residues: CSAASGRGDTQYF. The CDR3 DNA follows: TGCAGTGCGGCTAGCGGGAGAGGGGATACGCAGTATTTT.

This clonotype has only a few counts. The V and J genes are TRBV11-2 and TRBJ2-1, with unresolved D. The CDR3 consists of 11 residues. Germline CDR1 and CDR2: SGHAT and FQNNGV. V was pared by 2 bases and J by 8 bases, with 4 bases between. The CDR3 protein is CASSLNYEQFF. CDR3 bases: TGTGCCAGCAGCTTAAATTATGAGCAGTTCTTC.

This clonotype turned up a few times. The chain combines TRBV6-2 or TRBV6-3 with TRBJ2-5; unclear D gene. CDR3 size: 13 residues. CDR1 and CDR2 (germline): MNHEY, SVGEGT. V lost 8 bases and J lost 1, with 11 bases in between. CDR3 coding DNA: TGTGCCAGCGCCCAGTTAGGCCAAGAGACCCAGTACTTC. Residues: CASAQLGQETQYF.

The chain couples TRBV7-9 to TRBJ2-1; 10 bases align to TRBD2. Germline assignment: CDR1 SEHNR and CDR2 FQNEAQ (reference sequence). The CDR3 is 13 amino acids. Trimming took 7 bases from V and 8 from J; bases not matched to a gene: 5. This CDR3 reads CASKVAGGDEQFF. The CDR3 DNA is TGTGCCAGCAAGGTAGCGGGGGGCGATGAGCAGTTCTTC.

V usage is TRBV9 and J usage is TRBJ2-5, with unresolved D. Trimming cost V 0 bases and J 7 bases, with 16 bases left between them. CDR3 length: 15 amino acids. Germline V CDR1 and CDR2: SGDLS, YYNGEE. As DNA, the CDR3 is TGTGCCAGCAGCGTAGATGGTACAGCCTCGGGGACCCAGTACTTC. Encoded protein: CASSVDGTASGTQYF.

The chain uses TRBV7-9 and TRBJ1-2, with a possible D match to TRBD1 (6 bases). The V end was cut by 4 bases, the J end by 1 base, with 10 bases between. The CDR3 is 14 residues long. Germline V gives CDR1 SEHNR, CDR2 FQNEAQ (reference sequence). The CDR3 sequence is CASSYGQINYGYTF. CDR3 nucleotide sequence: TGTGCCAGCAGCTACGGACAGATTAACTATGGCTACACCTTC.

This clonotype turned up a few times. The V gene is TRBV29-1, the J gene TRBJ1-5, with D perhaps matching TRBD1 (6 bases). The CDR3 loop spans 15 amino acids. The ends were cut back, 4 bases at V and 1 base at J, with 14 bases in the middle. Germline V lookup: CDR1 SQVTM, CDR2 ANQGSEA. CDR3 in DNA: TGCAGCGTTGCCGAACAGGGAGGAAGCAATCAGCCCCAGCATTTT. Translated, it gives CSVAEQGGSNQPQHF.

This clonotype was counted a few times. The CDR3 is CASSVDSASPLGYTF. CDR3 sequence (DNA): TGTGCCAGCAGCGTAGATTCGGCTTCTCCCCTTGGCTACACCTTC. The chain recombines TRBV9 with TRBJ1-2; D gene uncertain. Between the trimmed V and J ends, which lost 0 bases and 7 bases, there was a span of 16 bases. The CDR3 consists of 15 residues. Looked up from germline, CDR1 is SGDLS and CDR2 is YYNGEE.

This clonotype was picked up a small number of times. The V and J genes are TRBV6-5 and TRBJ2-1, with 8 nucleotides matching TRBD2. The CDR3 is 14 amino acids. V trimming: 2 bases; J trimming: 4 bases; junction bases outside the gene matches: 1. Germline V CDR1 and CDR2: MNHEY, SVGAGI. CDR3 sequence reads: CASSYRGGYNEQFF. For the CDR3, the DNA is TGTGCCAGCAGTTACCGGGGGGGGTACAATGAGCAGTTCTTC.

The sample holds a few counts of this clonotype. V gene TRBV7-2 combines with J gene TRBJ2-1; D is unresolved. V shed 6 bases and J shed 8 bases, with 11 bases lying between them. CDR3 length: 12 amino acids. Looked up from germline, CDR1 is SGHTA and CDR2 is FQGNSA. The CDR3 bases are TGTGCCAGCAGAAGAGAAGCCGATGAGCAGTTCTTC. It is translated as CASRREADEQFF.

V is TRBV6-2 or TRBV6-3 and J is TRBJ2-3; 13 bases are a match to TRBD2. The ends lost 4 bases at V and 10 bases at J; junction bases unmatched: 5. CDR1 and CDR2 from the germline V gene are MNHEY and SVGEGT. The CDR3 length is 14 residues. CDR3 coding DNA: TGTGCCAGCAGTTCCAGACTAGCGGGGGGATCGCAGTATTTT. Translated, it gives CASSSRLAGGSQYF.

This clonotype has just a few counts. The genes are TRBV28 and TRBJ2-2; TRBD1 matches 7 bases. Per germline, CDR1 MDHEN and CDR2 SYDVKM. The J segment lost 4 bases and the V segment lost 9 bases, leaving 11 bases of the junction unmatched. This CDR3 contains 15 residues. For the CDR3, the DNA is TGTGCCAGTCGGGTCCAACAGGGGACCACCGGGGAGCTGTTTTTT. The encoded protein is CASRVQQGTTGELFF.

The V and J genes are TRBV7-9 and TRBJ2-3, with 10 bases that match TRBD2. With V trimmed by 1 base and J by 5 bases, 6 bases remained unmatched. Germline CDR1 and CDR2: SEHNR and FQNEAQ (reference sequence). The CDR3 runs 16 residues. Written as DNA, the CDR3 is TGTGCCAGCAGCTTAGTAGAGCGGGGGGGCGAAGATACGCAGTATTTT. It codes for CASSLVERGGEDTQYF.

The V call is TRBV7-9, the J call TRBJ2-5, with D perhaps TRBD1 or TRBD2 (6 bases each). CDR1 is SEHNR and CDR2 is FQNEAQ in the germline V gene (reference sequence). The CDR3 runs 14 residues. The germline V and J ends were trimmed by 5 bases and 5 bases, with 15 bases remaining between them. The CDR3 nucleotides read TGTGCCAGCAGCCGATTCCAGGGGAGGGAGACCCAGTACTTC. It encodes CASSRFQGRETQYF.

The table lists this clonotype with a few counts. The rearrangement joins TRBV7-2 to TRBJ2-1; no reliable D call. CDR1 is SGHTA and CDR2 is FQGNSA in the germline V gene. CDR3 length equals 14 residues. V dropped 5 bases and J dropped 7 bases, with 15 bases sitting between them. Written as DNA, the CDR3 is TGTGCCAGCAGCCGGACCCTGGCCGTAAATGAGCAGTTCTTC. Amino acid sequence: CASSRTLAVNEQFF.

This chain uses TRBV5-1 with TRBJ1-3; tentatively, D is TRBD1 (5 bases). The CDR3 loop spans 15 amino acids. Per germline, CDR1 SGHRS and CDR2 YFSETQ. V lost 4 bases, J lost 0 bases, and 11 bases lay in between. CDR3 in amino acids: CASSAGTDSGNTIYF. CDR3 DNA: TGCGCCAGCAGCGCCGGGACTGACTCTGGAAACACCATATATTTT.

Here the CDR3 reads CASSPQLGETQYF. CDR3 DNA: TGTGCCAGCAGTCCTCAATTGGGGGAGACCCAGTACTTC. The chain recombines TRBV12-3 or TRBV12-4 with TRBJ2-5; D remains unclear. CDR3 length: 13 amino acids. V lost 5 bases to trimming and J lost 5 bases, with 12 bases between them.

The rearrangement joins TRBV11-2 to TRBJ2-1; a possible D gene is TRBD2 (6 bases). This CDR3 comprises 15 residues. Germline V gene data show CDR1 as SGHAT and CDR2 as FQNNGV. The V gene lost 5 bases and the J gene lost 3 bases, with 14 bases spanning the gap. This CDR3 is CASSRGASYYNEQFF. The CDR3 region has the DNA TGTGCCAGCAGCCGCGGGGCCTCGTACTACAATGAGCAGTTCTTC.

The V call is TRBV7-9, the J call TRBJ2-7, with TRBD2 as a possible D gene (5 bases). This CDR3 comprises 14 residues. Germline CDR1 reads SEHNR; CDR2 reads FQNEAQ (reference sequence). The V and J ends lost 4 bases and 5 bases respectively, with 15 bases between them. CDR3 DNA sequence: TGTGCCAGCAGCTCACGGGGTGGATCGCACGAGCAGTACTTC. This encodes CASSSRGGSHEQYF.

In its sample, this clonotype was seen a few times. This chain uses TRBV6-6 with TRBJ1-3, with a tentative D call TRBD1 (5 bases). Trimming cost V 0 bases and J 0 bases, with 12 bases left between them. Germline lookup yields CDR1 MNHNY and CDR2 SVGAGI (reference sequence). The CDR3 has 17 residues. The CDR3 is CASSYSGGGNSGNTIYF. In nucleotides, the CDR3 is TGTGCCAGCAGTTACTCCGGCGGGGGGAACTCTGGAAACACCATATATTTT.